This TCR beta chain was sequenced during a study of OX40 agonist ivuxolimab in advanced cancers. Study at large: Across the patients, intravenous ivuxolimab was delivered every 2 weeks at 0.01 to 10 mg/kg.

Germline V gives CDR1 SGHRS, CDR2 YFSETQ. Trimming left V 0 bases short and J 1 base short, with 10 bases between. The CDR3 loop spans 15 amino acids. No patient had autoimmune disease or received systemic immunosuppression. The assay was immunoSEQ multiplex PCR, and TCRdb's table has in-frame clones only and misses some. The table has 45,000 to 65,000 clones, 80% to 85% seen once. The V gene is TRBV5-1, the J gene TRBJ2-5, with D possibly matching TRBD1 (5 bases). The receptor comes from an adult with an advanced solid tumor such as melanoma, head and neck, liver or kidney cancer. The specimen comprised CD4+ or CD8+ T cells sorted from blood, sampled in a trial of the OX40 agonist ivuxolimab. The CDR3 DNA reads TGCGCCAGCAGCTTGGAGTACAGGACCCAAGAGACCCAGTACTTC. Its protein product is CASSLEYRTQETQYF.